These 20 T cell receptor beta chains originate from one sample sequenced in a study of blood T cell repertoires in COVID-19. TCRdb's table, derived via immunoSEQ multiplex PCR, lists solely in-frame clones and lacks some. This table has 40,000 to 45,000 clones, roughly nine tenths appearing once. Sequencing was carried out using peripheral blood. These receptors all stem from a human donor in a cohort sampled during active COVID-19.

This clone was seen more than once but under ten times. The chain carries TRBV7-2 and TRBJ2-7, with D perhaps matching TRBD1 (5 bases). The V end lost 2 bases, the J end lost 0 bases, and 11 bases lay between the germline ends. The CDR3 consists of 15 residues. CDR1 and CDR2 (germline): SGHTA, FQGNSA. The DNA of the CDR3 is TGTGCCAGCAGCTTAAATGGCAGGGTCTCCTACGAGCAGTACTTC. Protein sequence: CASSLNGRVSYEQYF.

The chain is built from TRBV19 and TRBJ2-3; no clear D. Germline V CDR1 and CDR2: LNHDA, SQIVND (reference sequence). The V end lost 3 bases, the J end lost 0 bases, and 7 bases lay between the germline ends. CDR3 length: 14 residues. This CDR3 reads CASSIPFSTDTQYF. The CDR3 DNA reads as TGTGCCAGTAGTATCCCCTTTAGCACAGATACGCAGTATTTT.

V gene TRBV9 combines with J gene TRBJ2-1; 8 nucleotides align to TRBD2. The CDR3 runs 16 residues. V gave up 4 bases and J gave up 8 bases; unmatched junction bases: 14. Germline V gene data show CDR1 as SGDLS and CDR2 as YYNGEE. The CDR3 DNA follows: TGTGCCAGCAGCCCCGGGATGGGACTAGTTAACGATGAGCAGTTCTTC. This sequence encodes CASSPGMGLVNDEQFF. Drawing the rest from reference TRBV9 and TRBJ2-1, the complete variable domain is DSGVTQTPKHLITATGQRVTLRCSPRSGDLSVYWYQQSLDQGLQFLIQYYNGEERAKGNILERFSAQQFPDLHSELNLSSLELGDSALYFCASSPGMGLVNDEQFFGPGTRLTVL.

The chain is built from TRBV20-1 and TRBJ1-1; TRBD1 matches 7 bases. CDR1 is DFQATT, CDR2 SNEGSKA, per germline (reference sequence). This CDR3 has 11 amino acids. With V trimmed by 6 bases and J by 5 bases, 3 bases remained unmatched. This CDR3 is CSAAGGTEAFF. For the CDR3, the DNA is TGCAGTGCGGCAGGGGGGACTGAAGCTTTCTTT.

V and J are TRBV2 and TRBJ1-1; no clear D gene. Trimming stripped 7 bases from V and 0 bases from J, with 9 bases between. Germline V CDR1 and CDR2: SNHLY, FYNNEI. There are 13 residues in the CDR3. This CDR3 reads CASKEHLNTEAFF. CDR3 in DNA: TGTGCCAGCAAAGAGCACTTGAACACTGAAGCTTTCTTT.

The chain couples TRBV19 to TRBJ2-2; TRBD2 might be the D (6 bases). This CDR3 is built from 13 residues. Deletions cut 6 bases from V and 6 bases from J, with 11 bases between. Germline-derived CDR1 and CDR2 are LNHDA and SQIVND (reference sequence). The CDR3 here is CASSTGGSGELFF. As DNA, the CDR3 is TGTGCCAGTAGCACTGGGGGGTCCGGGGAGCTGTTTTTT.

The chain joins TRBV7-2 to TRBJ2-2; D possibly corresponds to TRBD1 (6 bases). V dropped 8 bases and J dropped 0 bases, with 10 bases sitting between them. The CDR3 length is 14 residues. CDR1 SGHTA and CDR2 FQGNSA come from the germline V gene. The CDR3 sequence: CASETGANTGELFF. CDR3 sequence (DNA): TGTGCCAGCGAGACAGGAGCGAACACCGGGGAGCTGTTTTTT.

This rearrangement joins TRBV5-1 to TRBJ2-2; D is undetermined. The CDR3 sequence is 14 residues long. The germline V and J ends were trimmed by 0 bases and 6 bases, with 9 bases remaining between them. Germline loops: CDR1 SGHRS, CDR2 YFSETQ. The CDR3 region has the DNA TGCGCCAGCAGCTTGGGACTTGGCGCCGGGGAGCTGTTTTTT. Its protein product is CASSLGLGAGELFF.

The chain uses TRBV5-1 and TRBJ1-1; D is possibly TRBD1 (5 bases). CDR3 length equals 13 residues. V was clipped by 4 bases and J by 8 bases, with 15 bases between them. Looked up from germline, CDR1 is SGHRS and CDR2 is YFSETQ. The CDR3, as DNA: TGCGCCAGCAGCATAAGGACACCCGGCGAAGCTTTCTTT. Protein: CASSIRTPGEAFF.

Comments on this clone: Other DNA sequences in this specimen translate into the identical CDR3. The rearrangement uses TRBV2 and TRBJ1-4, with 9 bases fitting TRBD1. The CDR3 spans 14 residues. V dropped 5 bases and J dropped 7; count of bases not matched to a gene: 5. Per germline, CDR1 SNHLY and CDR2 FYNNEI. DNA of the CDR3: TGTGCCAGCAGTCCGGACAGGGGAGGTGAAAAACTGTTTTTT. Encoded protein: CASSPDRGGEKLFF.

This rearrangement joins TRBV19 to TRBJ1-5, with a tentative D call TRBD1 (5 bases). V was clipped by 4 bases and J by 2 bases, with 12 bases between them. CDR1 and CDR2 (germline): LNHDA, SQIVND (reference sequence). The CDR3 sequence is 15 residues long. DNA of the CDR3: TGTGCCAGTAGTACGGACGGCAGGGGCAATCAGCCCCAGCATTTT. This encodes CASSTDGRGNQPQHF. Variable domain in full (rest from reference TRBV19 and TRBJ1-5): DGGITQSPKYLFRKEGQNVTLSCEQNLNHDAMYWYRQDPGQGLRLIYYSQIVNDFQKGDIAEGYSVSREKKESFPLTVTSAQKNPTAFYLCASSTDGRGNQPQHFGDGTRLSIL.

The table lists this clone with a count of one. DNA of the CDR3: TGTGCCAGCTCACCCCTAGCGTGGGGCGGGGGGGCAGCAGATACGCAGTATTTT. As protein: CASSPLAWGGGAADTQYF. The J gene is TRBJ2-3, the V gene TRBV18; 9 nucleotides line up with TRBD2. The V gene end was trimmed by 3 bases and the J gene end by 4 bases; junction bases not matched to a gene: 14. CDR1 is KGHSH, CDR2 LQKENI, per germline. The CDR3 length is 18 residues. The full variable domain, in which reference TRBV18 and TRBJ2-3 provide the parts outside the CDR3, is NAGVMQNPRHLVRRRGQEARLRCSPMKGHSHVYWYRQLPEEGLKFMVYLQKENIIDESGMPKERFSAEFPKEGPSILRIQQVVRGDSAAYFCASSPLAWGGGAADTQYFGPGTRLTVL.

V and J are TRBV5-1 and TRBJ2-5; the match to TRBD2 covers 9 bases. V was clipped by 4 bases and J by 4 bases; unmatched bases: 8. Germline V gene sequence: CDR1 SGHRS, CDR2 YFSETQ. The CDR3 length is 15 residues. The CDR3 protein is CASSGEGSGGETQYF. CDR3 nucleotides: TGCGCCAGCAGCGGGGAGGGTAGCGGGGGAGAGACCCAGTACTTC.

The gene calls are TRBV7-8 and TRBJ1-4, with D possibly being TRBD1 (5 bases). Deletions cut 0 bases from V and 8 bases from J, with 16 bases between. CDR3 length equals 16 residues. CDR1 and CDR2 (germline): SGHVS, FQNEAQ. The CDR3 loop is CASSLATGTEREKLFF. Written as DNA, the CDR3 is TGTGCCAGCAGCTTAGCTACCGGGACTGAGAGGGAAAAACTGTTTTTT.

This chain links TRBV20-1 with TRBJ2-3; 8 bases are a match to TRBD2. Germline CDR1 reads DFQATT; CDR2 reads SNEGSKA (reference sequence). This CDR3 is 15 amino acids long. J lost 1 base, V lost 3 bases, and 6 bases had no gene match. CDR3 residues: CSASTAGARTDTQYF. The DNA for the CDR3 is TGCAGTGCTAGTACAGCGGGGGCGCGCACAGATACGCAGTATTTT.

The chain recombines TRBV2 with TRBJ1-2, with 11 bases identical to TRBD1. Per the germline V gene, CDR1 is SNHLY and CDR2 is FYNNEI. CDR3 length: 15 amino acids. V shed 9 bases, J shed 2 bases, and the junction held 8 bases outside the gene matches. The CDR3 sequence: CARRTGGQINYGYTF. The CDR3 DNA follows: TGTGCCAGGAGGACAGGGGGCCAAATCAACTATGGCTACACCTTC.

The genes are TRBV5-4 and TRBJ1-6, with no clear D. The V end was cut by 4 bases, the J end by 10 bases, with 18 bases between. The CDR3 totals 15 residues. The germline V gene has CDR1 SGHNT and CDR2 YYREEE (reference sequence). Here the CDR3 DNA reads TGTGCCAGCAGCCCAACAGAAAGTCCCATGTCACCCCTCCACTTT. Translating it yields CASSPTESPMSPLHF.

The gene calls are TRBV27 and TRBJ2-3, with 7 bases matching TRBD1. Germline trimming cut 8 bases from V and 1 base from J; bases unmatched to any gene: 6. The germline CDR1 and CDR2 sequences are MNHEY and SMNVEV (reference sequence). The CDR3 runs to 14 residues. The CDR3 sequence: CASSRDSRTDTQYF. The CDR3 DNA reads as TGTGCCAGCTCCCGGGACAGCCGCACAGATACGCAGTATTTT.

About this clone: Other DNA sequences from this sample encode an identical CDR3 as well. The V and J genes are TRBV7-9 and TRBJ2-7; TRBD1 agrees at 10 bases. The germline CDR1 and CDR2 sequences are SEHNR and FQNEAQ (reference sequence). V was clipped by 5 bases and J by 7 bases; unmatched bases: 8. The CDR3 has 14 amino acids. The CDR3 loop reads CASSLGQGEGEQYF. The DNA of the CDR3 is TGTGCCAGCAGCCTCGGACAGGGGGAGGGGGAGCAGTACTTC.

The chain couples TRBV7-8 to TRBJ1-4; D not certain. V gave up 5 bases and J gave up 1 base, with 8 bases separating them. Germline V gene sequence: CDR1 SGHVS, CDR2 FQNEAQ. This CDR3 region has 14 residues. CDR3 amino acids: CASSPRVTNEKLFF. The DNA of the CDR3 is TGTGCCAGCAGCCCCCGTGTAACTAATGAAAAACTGTTTTTT.